These 11 T cell receptor beta chains were all obtained from the same sample, sequenced in a study of glioma-infiltrating T cells. TCR alpha and beta CDR3 regions were amplified from RNA using iRepertoire nested multiplex PCR. TCRdb passed the multiplex PCR reads through MiXCR, listing each CDR3 protein once. The sample records roughly 120,000 distinct CDR3 sequences, about 25% being singletons. Sequencing used glioma tissue, nonneoplastic brain tissue, or PBMCs (not recorded which). The receptors derive from a human donor with low-grade glioma or glioblastoma, undergoing nonglioma brain surgery, or in good health (not recorded which).

There are many counts of this clonotype. The rearrangement links TRBV4-3 to TRBJ2-7; TRBD2 matches at 9 bases. The V gene end was trimmed by 0 bases and the J gene end by 4 bases; junction bases not matched to a gene: 4. Germline CDR1 LGHNA, CDR2 YSLEER. CDR3 size: 15 residues. The DNA for the CDR3 is TGCGCCAGCAGCCAAGATAGCGGGGGCAGATACGAGCAGTACTTC. Translation gives CASSQDSGGRYEQYF.

As for this clonotype: This may stem from a read error, because a much larger clone lies one nucleotide away. The rearrangement uses TRBV18 and TRBJ2-1; 14 positions match TRBD2. Germline-derived CDR1 and CDR2 are KGHSH and LQKENI. The CDR3 consists of 15 residues. CDR3 region: CASSPGLAGDNEHFF. Written as DNA, the CDR3 is TGTGCCAGCTCACCGGGACTAGCGGGGGACAATGAGCATTTCTTC.

This clonotype has just a few counts. This chain connects TRBV7-3 to TRBJ2-7; 10 bases match TRBD1. The CDR3 has 14 residues. The germline gives CDR1 SGHTA, CDR2 FQGTGA. Unmatched junction bases numbered 7, after V lost 4 bases and J lost 7 bases. The CDR3 loop is CASSSGQGSWEQYF. The CDR3 coding sequence is TGTGCCAGCAGCTCGGGACAGGGGTCCTGGGAGCAGTACTTC.

In the case of this clonotype: At one boundary the junction diverges from the germline segment, which might be a read error. This rearrangement joins TRBV6-5 to TRBJ1-3; possibly TRBD1 for D (6 bases). Looked up from germline, CDR1 is MNHEY and CDR2 is SVGAGI. CDR3 length: 15 residues. In nucleotides, the CDR3 is TGTGCCAGCAATTACTCAAGGGGGTCTGGGAACACCATATATTTT. Protein product: CASNYSRGSGNTIYF.

This clonotype came up many times. The V call is TRBV9, the J call TRBJ2-1; TRBD1 aligns across 8 bases. V was pared by 4 bases and J by 8 bases, with 5 bases of the junction left unmatched. In germline, CDR1 is SGDLS, CDR2 YYNGEE. The CDR3 extends over 13 amino acids. The CDR3 DNA follows: TGTGCCAGCAGCCCGGGACAGGTCGATGAGCAGTTCTTC. Protein: CASSPGQVDEQFF.

The rearrangement links TRBV18 to TRBJ2-7, with TRBD1 matching over 12 bases. Germline values: CDR1 KGHSH, CDR2 LQKENI. V lost 3 bases to trimming and J lost 7 bases; unmatched junction nucleotides: 7. This CDR3 contains 15 residues. Here the CDR3 DNA reads TGTGCCAGCTCACCTGGGGACAGGGGGCAACGTGAGCAGTACTTC. The encoded protein is CASSPGDRGQREQYF.

This sequence joins TRBV6-6 and TRBJ1-2; 9 bases fit TRBD1. With 6 bases clipped from V and 4 bases from J, the junction kept 6 bases outside the gene matches. The CDR3 consists of 14 residues. Per germline, CDR1 MNHNY and CDR2 SVGAGI (reference sequence). The CDR3 loop reads CASRLGTGSYGYTF. The CDR3 nucleotides read TGTGCCAGCAGGCTAGGGACAGGGAGCTATGGCTACACCTTC.

Worth noting for this clonotype: A much larger clone differs by one base, so this may be a read error. The gene calls are TRBV5-1 and TRBJ2-1, with 12 bases lining up with TRBD2. Germline V gene lookup returns CDR1 SGHRS and CDR2 YFSETQ. The CDR3 length is 17 residues. The V segment lost 0 bases and the J segment 5 bases; nucleotides outside the gene matches: 6. Here the CDR3 reads CASSLEASGRDHNEQFF. The CDR3 nucleotides read TGCGCCAGCAGCTTGGAGGCTAGCGGGAGGGACCACAATGAGCAGTTCTTC.

The J gene is TRBJ2-1, the V gene TRBV18, with unresolved D. V gave up 1 base and J gave up 3 bases, with 10 bases separating them. Germline CDR1 and CDR2: KGHSH and LQKENI. This CDR3 comprises 15 residues. The CDR3 nucleotides read TGTGCCAGCTCACCACGGTCCGCGAGCTACAATGAGCAGTTCTTC. This encodes CASSPRSASYNEQFF.

Ten or more counts support this clonotype. The CDR3 sequence: CASTPGRNSQPQHF. CDR3 nucleotides: TGTGCCAGCACCCCAGGGAGGAACTCTCAGCCCCAGCATTTT. V and J are TRBV28 and TRBJ1-5, with a tentative D call TRBD1 (5 bases). V was pared by 7 bases and J by 6 bases, with 16 bases between. The CDR3 runs 14 residues. The V gene's germline CDR1 is MDHEN and CDR2 SYDVKM.

The sample holds many counts of this clonotype. The CDR3 nucleotides are TGTGCCAGCTCACCAAGAGAGGCGAGAGACAATGAGCAGTTCTTC. Residues: CASSPREARDNEQFF. The chain is built from TRBV18 and TRBJ2-1; the D is unclear. Trimming removed 2 bases at V and 5 bases at J, with 13 bases between. The CDR3 consists of 15 residues. Germline CDR1 reads KGHSH; CDR2 reads LQKENI.